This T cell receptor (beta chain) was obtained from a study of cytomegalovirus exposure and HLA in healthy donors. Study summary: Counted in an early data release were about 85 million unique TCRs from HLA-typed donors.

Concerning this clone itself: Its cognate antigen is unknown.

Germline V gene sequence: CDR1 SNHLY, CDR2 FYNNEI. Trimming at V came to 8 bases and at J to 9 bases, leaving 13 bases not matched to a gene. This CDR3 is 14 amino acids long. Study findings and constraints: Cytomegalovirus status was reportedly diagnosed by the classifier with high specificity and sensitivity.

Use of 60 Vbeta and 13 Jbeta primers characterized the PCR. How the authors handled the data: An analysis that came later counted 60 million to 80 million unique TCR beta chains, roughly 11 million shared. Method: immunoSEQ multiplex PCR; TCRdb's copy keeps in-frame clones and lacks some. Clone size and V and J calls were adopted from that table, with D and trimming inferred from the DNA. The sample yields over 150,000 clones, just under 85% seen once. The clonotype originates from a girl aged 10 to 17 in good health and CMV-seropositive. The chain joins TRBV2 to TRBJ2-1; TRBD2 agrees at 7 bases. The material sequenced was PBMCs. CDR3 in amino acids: CASARTRVVGEQFF. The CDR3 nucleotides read TGTGCCAGCGCCCGGACTAGAGTGGTCGGTGAGCAGTTCTTC.